Reported below is one T cell receptor (beta chain). Its cognate antigen is unknown. These data come from a study of T cell responses to AZD1222 COVID-19 vaccine. Study-wide results and limits: Reports say nearly half of spike-specific TCRs go after unmutated variant regions.

The table came from immunoSEQ multiplex PCR; TCRdb's copy has only in-frame clones and leaves some out. Of about 150,000 clones listed, 90% to 95% are singletons. CDR1 is SEHNR and CDR2 is FQNEAQ in the germline V gene (reference sequence). This CDR3 comprises 13 residues. With 5 bases removed from V and 3 bases from J, the gap between germline ends came to 10 bases. The J gene is TRBJ1-1, the V gene TRBV7-9, with D tentatively TRBD1 (6 bases). This TCR was recovered from an adult in good health. The sample consisted of peripheral blood, taken on day 0 of AZD1222 vaccination. Here the CDR3 DNA reads TGTGCCAGCAGCCAGGGGCACTACACTGAAGCTTTCTTT. Translating gives CASSQGHYTEAFF.